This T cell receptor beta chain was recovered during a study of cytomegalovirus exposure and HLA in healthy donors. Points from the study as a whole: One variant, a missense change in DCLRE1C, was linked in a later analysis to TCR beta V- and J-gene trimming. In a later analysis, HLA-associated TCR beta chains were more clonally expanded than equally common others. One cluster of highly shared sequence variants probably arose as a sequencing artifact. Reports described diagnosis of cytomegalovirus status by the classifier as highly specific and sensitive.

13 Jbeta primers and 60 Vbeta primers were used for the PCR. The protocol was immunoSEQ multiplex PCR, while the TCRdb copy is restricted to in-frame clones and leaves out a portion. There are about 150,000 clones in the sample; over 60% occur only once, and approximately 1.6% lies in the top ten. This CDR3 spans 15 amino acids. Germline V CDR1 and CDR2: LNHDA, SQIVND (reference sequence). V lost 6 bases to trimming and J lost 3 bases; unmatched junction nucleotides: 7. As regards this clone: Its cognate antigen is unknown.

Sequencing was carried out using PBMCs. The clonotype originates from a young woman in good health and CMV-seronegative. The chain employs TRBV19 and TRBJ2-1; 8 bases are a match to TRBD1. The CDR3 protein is CASRTQGVFYNEQFF. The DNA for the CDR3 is TGTGCCAGTAGGACACAGGGGGTCTTCTACAATGAGCAGTTCTTC.